The T cell receptor beta chain described here comes from a study of CD8+ T cells in alopecia areata. Study results and limitations: Shared TCR sequences were less clear between patients than in mice, possibly partly from HLA diversity. Sequenced scalp T cells also include alphabeta T cells resident in normal skin.

RNA was isolated and reverse transcribed to cDNA, the sequencing template. Some clones are missing from TCRdb's copy, which holds only in-frame ones; the method was immunoSEQ multiplex PCR. This sample carries about 20,000 clones, approximately 60% of them seen once, and the ten largest clones take 4.5%. About this clone: Its antigen is undetermined.

This CDR3 comprises 14 residues. Germline assignment: CDR1 WNHNN and CDR2 SYGVQD (reference sequence). The V end was cut by 0 bases, the J end by 1 base, with 5 bases between. CD25+CD127- cells were obtained by sorting CD4+ cells, for about 5 patients. In alopecia areata patients, both lesional scalp punch biopsies and peripheral blood were collected. This sequence was found in a human donor with alopecia areata. The V call is TRBV10-1, the J call TRBJ2-3; D is unclear. The sequenced material came from CD4+ Tregs sorted from blood. The CDR3 sequence is CASSESGRTDTQYF. In DNA, the CDR3 is TGCGCCAGCAGTGAGTCGGGTCGCACAGATACGCAGTATTTT.